Reported below is one T cell receptor beta chain. The clone's antigen remains unknown. Per-base qualities were not stored, and no clone one base away is much larger. This sample was taken from a study of siplizumab effects on memory and regulatory T cells (dated by TCRdb to between 2018 and 2021). Background for the entire study: The study looked at the effect of siplizumab, an anti-CD2 antibody, on alloreactive T-cell subsets in allogeneic mixed lymphocyte reactions made from human PBMCs.

Sorted unstimulated T cells, along with proliferating T cells recovered from mixed lymphocyte reactions, underwent TCRbeta CDR3 sequencing. Fresh whole blood from ten HLA-typed healthy donors was used as the source from which PBMCs were isolated. To map where alloreactive clones came from, unstimulated CD4+ regulatory T cells were FACS-sorted. Broader findings and caveats from the paper: Among mappable alloreactive CD4+ clones, the Treg-derived fraction averaged approximately 69% with siplizumab versus 25% to 30% in control reactions. Because sequences at frequencies below about 10^-5 were poorly captured, only a minor fraction of alloreactive clones could be mapped back to unstimulated subsets. The cumulative frequency of alloreactive sequences traceable to unstimulated CD4+ memory T cells was significantly reduced by siplizumab. Roughly 80-95% of proliferating CD4+ or CD8+ clones could not be assigned a naive or memory phenotype. Unstimulated naive T cells appeared to be more diverse than memory T cells, and naive cells seemed to make a substantial contribution to the alloresponse. Whether proliferating Tregs from siplizumab cultures were suppressive was not functionally confirmed.

The germline V gene encodes CDR1 LGHNT and CDR2 FRNRAP. CDR3 length: 18 amino acids, cysteine to phenylalanine. The sequence is cut down to CDR3 DNA, 54 bases in frame from base 1. V ends up 0 bases short and J 2 bases short, with an unmatched junction base count of 12. The receptor library was made with the immunoSEQ multiplex PCR assay. Each sample had 85,000 to 100,000 TCR templates assayed by the deep sequencing platform. Genomic DNA extracted from sorted T cells was used for TCRbeta CDR3 sequencing. On the authors' methods: The R programming language was used for clonal analysis of TCRbeta CDR3 data. Unstimulated samples were compared with post-reaction CFSE-low samples to define alloreactive CD4+ and CD8+ clones. Alloreactive CD4+ clones were assigned to regulatory or non-regulatory origin by matching sequences to sorted unstimulated Treg and non-Treg repertoires. TCRdb mirrors the immuneACCESS table, restricted to in-frame sequences. Some clones are absent from its copies; in checked studies, under half trace to an unresolved V gene, and the reason for the others is unknown. The V and J calls and clone size come from that table; D and trimming were worked out from the DNA. A total of roughly 82,000 clones appear in this sample, 87% of them only once. The top ten hold under 2% of the sample.

The origin of this receptor is a human donor in good health. Recombination joined TRBV12-5 with TRBJ2-7; TRBD2 lines up with 8 middle nucleotides. The specimen sequenced was Tregs sorted from blood. For the CDR3, the sequence is CASGLVRRGERGTYEQYF. The nucleotide sequence is TGTGCTAGTGGTTTGGTACGAAGGGGAGAGCGGGGGACCTACGAGCAGTACTTC.